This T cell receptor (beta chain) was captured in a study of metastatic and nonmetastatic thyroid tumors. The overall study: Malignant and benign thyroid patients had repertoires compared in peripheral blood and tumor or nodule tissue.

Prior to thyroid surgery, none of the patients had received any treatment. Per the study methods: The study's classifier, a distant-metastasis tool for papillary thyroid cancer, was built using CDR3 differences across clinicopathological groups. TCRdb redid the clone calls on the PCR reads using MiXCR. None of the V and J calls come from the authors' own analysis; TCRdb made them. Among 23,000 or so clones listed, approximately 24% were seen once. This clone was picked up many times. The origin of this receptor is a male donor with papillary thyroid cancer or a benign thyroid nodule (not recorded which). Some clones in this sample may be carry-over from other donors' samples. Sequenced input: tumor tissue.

CDR3 nucleotides: TGTGCCAGCAGGACAAGGGGGGGTACGCAGTATTTT. Amino acid sequence: CASRTRGGTQYF. The chain recombines TRBV6-1 with TRBJ2-3; D may be TRBD2 (7 bases). V lost 6 bases, J lost 8 bases, and 12 bases lay in between. The CDR3 has 12 residues. Germline CDR1 reads MNHNS; CDR2 reads SASEGT.